The 21 T cell receptor beta chains below come from one sample, sequenced in a study of T cells in Graves' hyperthyroidism and ophthalmopathy. RNA transcripts yielded amplified TCR beta CDR3 regions. Carried out on the TCR CDR3, a first-round RT-PCR used the HTBI primer set. TCRdb re-called the multiplex PCR reads through MiXCR, storing one row per CDR3 protein. The sample carries around 420,000 distinct CDR3 sequences, around 14% recorded once. The sequenced sample consisted of blood. The receptors were sampled from a woman aged 18 to 35 with Graves' hyperthyroidism.

This clonotype appeared many times. The chain joins TRBV15 to TRBJ1-5, with 7 bases that match TRBD1. In germline, CDR1 is LNHNV, CDR2 YYDKDF (reference sequence). The V segment lost 0 bases and the J segment 6 bases; nucleotides outside the gene matches: 5. This CDR3 spans 15 amino acids. This chain's CDR3 is CATSRDRGLGQPQHF. CDR3 coding DNA: TGTGCCACCAGCAGAGATAGGGGGCTCGGTCAGCCCCAGCATTTT.

This clonotype was detected many times. An end of the junction differs from the germline gene, which may be a read error. The rearrangement uses TRBV19 and TRBJ2-3; no clear D gene. CDR3 length equals 15 residues. CDR1 LNHDA and CDR2 SQIVND come from the germline V gene (reference sequence). The chain's CDR3 is CASGIATLSTDTQYF. The CDR3 DNA is TGTGCCAGTGGTATCGCTACCCTATCCACAGATACGCAGTATTTT.

This clonotype was observed at least ten times. The rearrangement uses TRBV12-3 or TRBV12-4 and TRBJ1-6; D may be TRBD1 (6 bases). V lost 4 bases, J lost 10 bases, and 14 bases lay in between. The length of the CDR3 is 14 residues. For the CDR3, the DNA is TGTGCCAGCAGTTGGGGGCGGGGGGAATCACCCCTCCACTTT. It translates to CASSWGRGESPLHF.

This clonotype turned up a few times. The V gene is TRBV5-1, the J gene TRBJ2-1; D may be TRBD2 (6 bases). Trimming took off 4 bases at V and 3 bases at J, with 14 bases between the two ends. CDR1 and CDR2 from the germline V gene are SGHRS and YFSETQ. The CDR3 is made up of 15 amino acids. CDR3 sequence reads: CASSPLAEFYNEQFF. In nucleotides, the CDR3 is TGCGCCAGCAGCCCATTAGCGGAATTCTACAATGAGCAGTTCTTC.

The table lists this clonotype with many counts. CDR3 sequence reads: CASSPPMAGRRTEAFF. In nucleotides, the CDR3 is TGTGCCAGCTCACCACCGATGGCGGGACGAAGAACTGAAGCTTTCTTT. This chain links TRBV18 with TRBJ1-1; D perhaps matches TRBD1 (5 bases). The CDR3 is 16 residues long. V was cut by 0 bases and J by 5 bases, with 16 bases left in between. Germline V gene lookup returns CDR1 KGHSH and CDR2 LQKENI.

This clonotype was picked up many times. This chain links TRBV6-2 or TRBV6-3 with TRBJ2-1; tentative D call: TRBD2 (5 bases). The CDR3 contains 12 residues. Germline V gene sequence: CDR1 MNHEY, CDR2 SVGEGT. V was cut by 5 bases and J by 7 bases, with 9 bases left in between. The CDR3 region has the DNA TGTGCCAGCAGTGCACGGGGAAATGAGCAGTTCTTC. Its protein product is CASSARGNEQFF.

The V call is TRBV2, the J call TRBJ2-3, with 8 bases fitting TRBD2. The CDR3 totals 16 residues. The V segment lost 3 bases and the J segment 7 bases; nucleotides outside the gene matches: 12. The V gene's germline CDR1 is SNHLY and CDR2 FYNNEI. DNA for the CDR3: TGTGCCAGCAGTGACTGGAATAGCGGGGCACCCCATACGCAGTATTTT. Its translation: CASSDWNSGAPHTQYF.

This clonotype was detected many times. The chain links TRBV6-1 to TRBJ1-2; possibly TRBD1 for D (5 bases). CDR1 is MNHNS and CDR2 is SASEGT in the germline V gene. This CDR3 is 13 amino acids long. Trimming took 7 bases from V and 0 from J, leaving 9 bases between them. The CDR3 nucleotides read TGTGCCAGCACCGCGACAGCTAACTATGGCTACACCTTC. As protein: CASTATANYGYTF.

This clonotype has more than one count but fewer than ten. The rearrangement joins TRBV7-9 to TRBJ2-2, with D possibly TRBD2 on 6 matching bases. Per germline, CDR1 SEHNR and CDR2 FQNEAQ (reference sequence). Trimming shortened V by 5 bases and J by 7 bases, and 20 bases separated the two germline ends. CDR3 length: 16 amino acids. For the CDR3, the DNA is TGTGCCAGCAGCCCGTTGGGCGCGAGACTAGTCGGGGAGCTGTTTTTT. As protein: CASSPLGARLVGELFF.

This clonotype was seen more than once but under ten times. The chain recombines TRBV5-4 with TRBJ2-1, with D possibly matching TRBD1 (5 bases). Germline assignment: CDR1 SGHNT and CDR2 YYREEE (reference sequence). The CDR3 has 15 amino acids. V shed 2 bases and J shed 2 bases, with 11 bases lying between them. DNA of the CDR3: TGTGCCAGCAGCTTCGGCAGGGTCGCCTACAATGAGCAGTTCTTC. Its translation: CASSFGRVAYNEQFF. The full variable domain, in which reference TRBV5-4 and TRBJ2-1 provide the parts outside the CDR3, is ETGVTQSPTHLIKTRGQQVTLRCSSQSGHNTVSWYQQALGQGPQFIFQYYREEENGRGNFPPRFSGLQFPNYSSELNVNALELDDSALYLCASSFGRVAYNEQFFGPGTRLTVL.

This clonotype has ten or more counts. The chain carries TRBV28 and TRBJ2-2; 11 bases fit TRBD1. V lost 4 bases, J lost 4 bases, and 8 bases stayed unmatched. CDR3 length: 17 residues. CDR1 is MDHEN, CDR2 SYDVKM, per germline. The CDR3 region has the DNA TGTGCCAGCAGTTCGTGGGACAGGGGGTCGGGCACCGGGGAGCTGTTTTTT. Protein sequence: CASSSWDRGSGTGELFF.

This clonotype appeared many times. The chain couples TRBV20-1 to TRBJ2-1; no clear D. Deletions cut 2 bases from V and 7 bases from J, with 27 bases between. The CDR3 extends over 18 amino acids. CDR1 is DFQATT and CDR2 is SNEGSKA in the germline V gene (reference sequence). As DNA, the CDR3 is TGCAGTGCTAGATCCCCCCCTACCCCGTGGCGGCTGACGAATGAGCAGTTCTTC. Its protein is CSARSPPTPWRLTNEQFF.

This clonotype was recorded at least ten times. The chain couples TRBV7-9 to TRBJ1-6; 7 bases agree with TRBD1. Trimming took 4 bases from V and 9 from J; bases not matched to a gene: 6. The CDR3 has 14 residues. CDR1 is SEHNR, CDR2 FQNEAQ, per germline (reference sequence). The CDR3 reads CASSYDRAGSPLHF. CDR3 DNA: TGTGCCAGCAGCTATGACAGGGCGGGTTCACCCCTCCACTTT. Drawing the rest from reference TRBV7-9 and TRBJ1-6, the complete variable domain is DTGVSQNPRHKITKRGQNVTFRCDPISEHNRLYWYRQTLGQGPEFLTYFQNEAQLEKSRLLSDRFSAERPKGSFSTLEIQRTEQGDSAMYLCASSYDRAGSPLHFGNGTRLTVT.

About this clonotype: A much more abundant neighbour one base away suggests this may be a read error. The chain uses TRBV25-1 and TRBJ2-5; D ambiguous. The V gene's germline CDR1 is MGHDK and CDR2 SYGVNS. The CDR3 length is 14 residues. CDR3 DNA sequence: TGTGGCAGCAGTGTTGGCGGAAAGCAAGAGACCCAGTACTTC. Encoded protein: CGSSVGGKQETQYF. The complete variable domain, with remaining parts taken from reference TRBV25-1 and TRBJ2-5, reads EADIYQTPRYLVIGTGKKITLECSQTMGHDKMYWYQQDPGMELHLIHYSYGVNSTEKGDLSSESTVSRIRTEHFPLTLESARPSHTSQYLCGSSVGGKQETQYFGPGTRLLVL.

This clonotype was recorded at least ten times. This chain joins TRBV6-1 and TRBJ2-1; no clear D gene. Trimming pared 2 bases from V and 3 bases from J, leaving 14 bases between. CDR1 is MNHNS, CDR2 SASEGT, per germline. This CDR3 is built from 16 residues. The CDR3, as DNA: TGTGCCAGCAGTGAATGGGGTCCGGGCTTCTACAATGAGCAGTTCTTC. This encodes CASSEWGPGFYNEQFF.

The J gene is TRBJ2-2, the V gene TRBV24-1; the D gene is possibly TRBD2 (6 bases). V lost 2 bases to trimming and J lost 3 bases, with 12 bases between them. The CDR3 has 16 residues. Germline CDR1 reads KGHDR; CDR2 reads SFDVKD. The CDR3 here is CATSDYSAGYTGELFF. CDR3 nucleotides: TGTGCCACCAGTGATTATTCAGCGGGCTACACCGGGGAGCTGTTTTTT.

This clonotype has only a few counts. The chain combines TRBV5-1 with TRBJ2-2; TRBD1 matches 7 bases. J gave up 2 bases and V 5 bases, and 6 bases lay outside the gene matches. Germline lookup yields CDR1 SGHRS and CDR2 YFSETQ. CDR3 length: 15 amino acids. The CDR3 DNA is TGCGCCAGCAGTTCTGACAGGGTCAACACCGGGGAGCTGTTTTTT. Protein sequence: CASSSDRVNTGELFF.

This clonotype has a single count. A much larger clone lies one base from this, so it may be a read error. CDR3 DNA: TGTGCCAGCAGTTATGACGCTGGAAACACCATATATTTT. Translation gives CASSYDAGNTIYF. The rearrangement links TRBV12-3 or TRBV12-4 to TRBJ1-3; no definite D call. The CDR3 contains 13 residues. V lost 4 bases, J lost 2 bases, and 6 bases lay in between.

The chain has TRBV12-3 or TRBV12-4 and TRBJ2-7; D is unresolved. V was shortened by 5 bases and J by 2 bases, with 4 bases between the two germline ends. The CDR3 is 11 amino acids. The CDR3, as DNA: TGTGCCAGCAGTATGGCCTACGAGCAGTACTTC. Its protein is CASSMAYEQYF.

This clonotype has ten or more counts. The CDR3 nucleotides are TGTGCCAGCAGTTTAATAGGGGGAGAGCAGTTCTTC. Its protein is CASSLIGGEQFF. J is TRBJ2-1 and V is TRBV12-3 or TRBV12-4; D possibly corresponds to TRBD1 (6 bases). V was cut by 2 bases and J by 10 bases, with 9 bases left in between. This CDR3 comprises 12 residues.

This clonotype showed up just a few times. The rearrangement links TRBV3-1 to TRBJ2-6; D not resolved. From germline, CDR1 is LGHDT and CDR2 YNNKEL (reference sequence). The CDR3 consists of 16 residues. Trimming took 4 bases from V and 8 from J, leaving 18 bases between them. This CDR3 is CASSRSSGPPTNVLTF. CDR3 nucleotide sequence: TGTGCCAGCAGCCGCTCCTCTGGACCCCCGACCAACGTCCTGACTTTC. The variable domain in full, with the rest retrieved from reference TRBV3-1 and TRBJ2-6, is DTAVSQTPKYLVTQMGNDKSIKCEQNLGHDTMYWYKQDSKKFLKIMFSYNNKELIINETVPNRFSPKSPDKAHLNLHINSLELGDSAVYFCASSRSSGPPTNVLTFGAGSRLTVL.